Each of the 3 T cell receptor beta chains below was sequenced from the same sample in a study of blood T cell repertoires in COVID-19. Assay used: immunoSEQ multiplex PCR; TCRdb lists only in-frame clones, some missing. The sample gives 400,000 to 500,000 clones, 85% to 90% of which show up once; approximately 1.8% is in the top ten. Sequencing input: PBMCs or T cells enriched from blood (not recorded which). These receptors came from a woman between 40 and 50 years old who had recovered from COVID-19.

The chain recombines TRBV5-6 with TRBJ2-2; TRBD1 matches 7 bases. This CDR3 spans 13 amino acids. Per the germline V gene, CDR1 is SGHDT and CDR2 is YYEEEE. V lost 4 bases to trimming and J lost 6 bases; unmatched junction nucleotides: 3. This CDR3 reads CASSHQGAGELFF. The CDR3 DNA follows: TGTGCCAGCAGCCATCAGGGGGCCGGGGAGCTGTTTTTT.

This clone occurred many times. CDR3 DNA: TGTGCCAGCAGTTCCGCCGGGTCGTTACAAGAGACCCAGTACTTC. Its translation: CASSSAGSLQETQYF. V usage is TRBV2 and J usage is TRBJ2-5; D unresolved. Germline assignment: CDR1 SNHLY and CDR2 FYNNEI. The CDR3 consists of 15 residues. V dropped 5 bases and J dropped 2 bases, with 15 bases sitting between them.

The table lists this clone with a few counts. V usage is TRBV18 and J usage is TRBJ2-3; D may be TRBD1 (6 bases). The CDR3 covers 13 residues. V was clipped by 5 bases and J by 5 bases, with 11 bases between them. The germline V gene has CDR1 KGHSH and CDR2 LQKENI. The CDR3 coding sequence is TGTGCCAGCTCAAGCCTAGGGGGAGATACGCAGTATTTT. Protein sequence: CASSSLGGDTQYF.